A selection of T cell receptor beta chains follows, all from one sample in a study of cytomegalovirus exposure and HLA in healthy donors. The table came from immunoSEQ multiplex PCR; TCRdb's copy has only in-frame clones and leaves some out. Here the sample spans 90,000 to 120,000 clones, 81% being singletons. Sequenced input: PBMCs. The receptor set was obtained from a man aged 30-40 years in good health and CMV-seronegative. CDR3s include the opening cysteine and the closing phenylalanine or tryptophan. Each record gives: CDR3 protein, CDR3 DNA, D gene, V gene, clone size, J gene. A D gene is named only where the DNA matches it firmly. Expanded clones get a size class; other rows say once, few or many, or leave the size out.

CDR3aa: CASSLEGGPHEQYF
CDR3nt: TGCGCCAGCAGCTTGGAGGGAGGGCCCCACGAGCAGTACTTC
d_gene: TRBD2
v_gene: TRBV5-1
abundance: .
j_gene: TRBJ2-7

CDR3aa: CASRPPGQAGTGELFF
CDR3nt: TGTGCCAGCAGGCCCCCCGGACAGGCGGGCACCGGGGAGCTGTTTTTT
d_gene: TRBD1
v_gene: TRBV28
abundance: .
j_gene: TRBJ2-2

CDR3aa: CASSQEGAGANVLTF
CDR3nt: TGTGCCAGCAGCCAAGAAGGGGCTGGGGCCAACGTCCTGACTTTC
d_gene: .
v_gene: TRBV4-2
abundance: .
j_gene: TRBJ2-6

CDR3aa: CASREEIDEQFF
CDR3nt: TGTGCCAGCAGGGAGGAAATCGATGAGCAGTTCTTC
d_gene: .
v_gene: TRBV11-2
abundance: once
j_gene: TRBJ2-1

CDR3aa: CASTQGQGVQFF
CDR3nt: TGTGCCAGTACCCAAGGACAGGGGGTGCAGTTCTTC
d_gene: TRBD1
v_gene: TRBV19
abundance: .
j_gene: TRBJ2-1

CDR3aa: CASSSGRGHLMNTEAFF
CDR3nt: TGTGCCAGCAGCTCCGGGAGGGGACACCTTATGAACACTGAAGCTTTCTTT
d_gene: .
v_gene: TRBV7-6
abundance: once
j_gene: TRBJ1-1

CDR3aa: CASSRRDSPTYEQYF
CDR3nt: TGTGCCAGCAGCCGCCGGGACTCACCTACCTACGAGCAGTACTTC
d_gene: .
v_gene: TRBV7-2
abundance: .
j_gene: TRBJ2-7

CDR3aa: CASSPSRTAAYGYTF
CDR3nt: TGTGCCAGCAGCCCTTCCCGGACAGCTGCTTACGGCTACACCTTC
d_gene: .
v_gene: TRBV14
abundance: .
j_gene: TRBJ1-2

CDR3aa: CSATGTGPNQPQHF
CDR3nt: TGCAGCGCGACTGGGACAGGCCCCAATCAGCCCCAGCATTTT
d_gene: TRBD1
v_gene: TRBV29-1
abundance: .
j_gene: TRBJ1-5

CDR3aa: CASSLDRRGQYF
CDR3nt: TGTGCCAGCAGCTTAGATCGCCGCGGGCAGTACTTC
d_gene: .
v_gene: TRBV11-2
abundance: .
j_gene: TRBJ2-7

CDR3aa: CASSHRGGGTGELFF
CDR3nt: TGTGCCAGCAGCCATCGTGGGGGGGGAACCGGGGAGCTGTTTTTT
d_gene: TRBD2
v_gene: TRBV11-3
abundance: few
j_gene: TRBJ2-2

CDR3aa: CASSDDTQGTGELFF
CDR3nt: TGTGCCAGCAGCGATGACACCCAGGGCACCGGGGAGCTGTTTTTT
d_gene: .
v_gene: TRBV6-4
abundance: few
j_gene: TRBJ2-2

CDR3aa: CASSQRAGTGDEKLFF
CDR3nt: TGTGCCAGCAGCCAGAGGGCCGGGACAGGGGACGAAAAACTGTTTTTT
d_gene: TRBD1
v_gene: TRBV4-2
abundance: .
j_gene: TRBJ1-4

CDR3aa: CASSPWGVTEAFF
CDR3nt: TGTGCCAGCAGCCCTTGGGGGGTGACTGAAGCTTTCTTT
d_gene: .
v_gene: TRBV9
abundance: .
j_gene: TRBJ1-1

CDR3aa: CASSQEPTAGSTDTQYF
CDR3nt: TGTGCCAGCAGCCAAGAACCAACAGCGGGAAGCACAGATACGCAGTATTTT
d_gene: TRBD2
v_gene: TRBV4-2
abundance: .
j_gene: TRBJ2-3

CDR3aa: CASSHGGNTEAFF
CDR3nt: TGTGCCAGCAGCCACGGGGGGAACACTGAAGCTTTCTTT
d_gene: .
v_gene: TRBV7-6
abundance: .
j_gene: TRBJ1-1

CDR3aa: CASSLDRGYEQYF
CDR3nt: TGTGCCAGCAGCTTGGACAGGGGGTACGAGCAGTACTTC
d_gene: TRBD1
v_gene: TRBV13
abundance: .
j_gene: TRBJ2-7

CDR3aa: CAWKVNRESYGYTF
CDR3nt: TGTGCCTGGAAAGTCAACAGGGAATCCTACGGCTACACCTTC
d_gene: .
v_gene: TRBV30
abundance: .
j_gene: TRBJ1-2